These T cell receptor beta chains were read from a single sample in a study of Ad26.COV2.S vaccination and SARS-CoV-2 variants. The repertoire was sequenced with immunoSEQ multiplex PCR; TCRdb's copy has only in-frame clones and lacks some. Of about 450,000 clones in the sample, 89% were seen once. Sequenced material: peripheral blood, taken in a trial of Ad26.COV2.S vaccine versus placebo. These receptors all come from a person aged 18 to 65 who received the Ad26.COV2.S COVID-19 vaccine or a placebo. CDR3s include the opening cysteine and the closing phenylalanine or tryptophan. The D gene is left open where the match is weak. Size is stated for part of the rows, as once, few or many counts, or as a class when the clone is expanded.

clone_size,j_call,d_call,v_call,cdr3_aa,cdr3_nt
once,TRBJ2-4,-,TRBV7-2,CASSLDPKNIQYF,TGTGCCAGCAGCTTAGATCCGAAAAACATTCAGTACTTC
-,TRBJ1-2,-,TRBV24-1,CATSDFWSWGGYTF,TGTGCCACCAGTGATTTTTGGTCCTGGGGGGGCTACACCTTC
-,TRBJ2-7,TRBD1,TRBV5-6,CASRSRGQNYEQYF,TGTGCCAGCAGATCCCGGGGACAGAACTACGAGCAGTACTTC
-,TRBJ2-2,TRBD1,TRBV24-1,CATSDYRDRGELFF,TGTGCCACCAGTGATTACCGGGACAGGGGAGAGCTGTTTTTT
-,TRBJ1-6,-,TRBV7-9,CASSLASGSAYNSPLHF,TGTGCCAGCAGCTTAGCGTCAGGTTCGGCCTATAATTCACCCCTCCACTTT
-,TRBJ1-4,-,TRBV14,CASSHLNTKEGEKLFF,TGTGCCAGCAGCCACCTTAATACGAAGGAAGGGGAAAAACTGTTTTTT
once,TRBJ2-7,-,TRBV7-2,CASSHQRGRGYEQYF,TGTGCCAGCAGCCACCAGCGAGGCAGGGGCTACGAGCAGTACTTC
once,TRBJ2-5,-,TRBV11-3,CASSLGRQETQYF,TGTGCCAGCAGCTTGGGCAGACAAGAGACCCAGTACTTC
-,TRBJ1-5,-,TRBV3-1/TRBV3-2,CASSPGRGGNQPQHF,TGTGCCAGCAGCCCCGGCAGGGGAGGCAATCAGCCCCAGCATTTT
once,TRBJ2-1,-,TRBV5-1,CASSPVVKLAGLNEQFF,TGCGCCAGCAGCCCGGTGGTGAAGTTGGCGGGCCTCAATGAGCAGTTCTTC
-,TRBJ2-1,TRBD2,TRBV7-3,CASSLGSGLGHTEQFF,TGTGCCAGCAGCTTAGGATCCGGACTAGGGCATACTGAGCAGTTCTTC
-,TRBJ1-5,TRBD1,TRBV24-1,CAIGQGGNQPQHF,TGTGCCATCGGACAGGGTGGGAATCAGCCCCAGCATTTT
-,TRBJ2-5,TRBD2,TRBV30,CAWSVPGAVVAGGSQYF,TGTGCCTGGAGTGTGCCCGGGGCGGTTGTTGCGGGGGGGTCCCAGTACTTC
-,TRBJ2-1,-,TRBV27,CASSLRTAHNEQFF,TGTGCCAGCAGTTTAAGGACAGCTCACAATGAGCAGTTCTTC
-,TRBJ1-1,TRBD1,TRBV7-2,CASSSRTGGTEAFF,TGTGCCAGCAGCTCTCGGACAGGGGGTACTGAAGCTTTCTTT
-,TRBJ1-1,TRBD1,TRBV6-1,CASSERRTGLPEAFF,TGTGCCAGCAGTGAACGTCGGACAGGGCTCCCTGAAGCTTTCTTT
-,TRBJ2-1,-,TRBV4-3,CASSQEAGEQFF,TGCGCCAGCAGCCAAGAGGCGGGGGAGCAGTTCTTC
-,TRBJ1-1,TRBD1,TRBV5-1,CASSLGQAVVTEAFF,TGCGCCAGCAGCCTGGGACAGGCCGTGGTCACTGAAGCTTTCTTT
-,TRBJ1-3,-,TRBV30,CAWSRTVQWGNTIYF,TGTGCCTGGAGCCGGACAGTGCAGTGGGGAAACACCATATATTTT
-,TRBJ2-1,-,TRBV24-1,CATSDPGAGGASSSYNEQFF,TGTGCCACCAGTGACCCGGGGGCGGGCGGGGCGTCAAGCTCCTACAATGAGCAGTTCTTC
-,TRBJ2-5,-,TRBV4-2,CASSQHRGGGGETQYF,TGTGCCAGCAGCCAGCACCGGGGAGGAGGTGGAGAGACCCAGTACTTC
-,TRBJ2-7,-,TRBV28,CASSPRGRSSYEQYF,TGTGCCAGCAGTCCTCGGGGGCGGAGCTCCTACGAGCAGTACTTC
-,TRBJ1-6,TRBD1,TRBV6-5,CASLGQRLYNSPLHF,TGTGCCAGCTTGGGACAGCGACTATATAATTCACCCCTCCACTTT
-,TRBJ2-7,TRBD2,TRBV3-1/TRBV3-2,CASSQDWTSVAYEQYF,TGTGCCAGCAGCCAAGATTGGACTAGCGTCGCCTACGAGCAGTACTTC
-,TRBJ2-3,-,TRBV9,CASSVESPDPSSTDTQYF,TGTGCCAGCAGCGTAGAATCCCCGGACCCATCGAGCACAGATACGCAGTATTTT
once,TRBJ1-1,-,TRBV7-2,CASRTNRAGHTEAFF,TGTGCCAGCAGGACAAATCGAGCGGGCCACACTGAAGCTTTCTTT
-,TRBJ1-5,TRBD1,TRBV28,CASSPVTGGGQPQHF,TGTGCCAGCAGTCCCGTGACAGGGGGCGGTCAGCCCCAGCATTTT
once,TRBJ1-3,-,TRBV18,CASSPRETRSGNTIYF,TGTGCCAGCTCCCCGAGGGAGACTCGGTCTGGAAACACCATATATTTT
-,TRBJ1-3,TRBD1,TRBV27,CASSPGGFSGNTIYF,TGTGCCAGCAGCCCAGGGGGCTTTTCAGGAAACACCATATATTTT
-,TRBJ1-1,-,TRBV2,CASSESETEAFF,TGTGCCAGCAGTGAGTCGGAGACTGAAGCTTTCTTT
-,TRBJ2-5,TRBD1,TRBV5-1,CASEGQGLAWGETQYF,TGCGCCAGCGAGGGACAGGGCCTTGCCTGGGGGGAGACCCAGTACTTC
-,TRBJ1-1,-,TRBV6-5,CASRWDGYTEAFF,TGTGCCAGCAGGTGGGACGGCTACACTGAAGCTTTCTTT
-,TRBJ1-1,-,TRBV14,CASSQDRRTMNTEAFF,TGTGCCAGCAGCCAAGATCGGAGAACTATGAACACTGAAGCTTTCTTT
-,TRBJ2-3,TRBD1,TRBV18,CASSPRTGNRDTQYF,TGTGCCAGCTCACCAAGGACAGGGAATCGAGATACGCAGTATTTT
-,TRBJ2-2,TRBD1,TRBV5-8,CASRWTGGTGELFF,TGTGCCAGCAGGTGGACAGGAGGCACCGGGGAGCTGTTTTTT
-,TRBJ1-2,-,TRBV2,CASSQPRETNYGYTF,TGTGCCAGCAGTCAACCCCGTGAAACCAACTATGGCTACACCTTC
-,TRBJ2-5,-,TRBV5-1,CASSLNLVLVETQYF,TGCGCCAGCAGCTTGAATCTGGTTTTGGTGGAGACCCAGTACTTC
-,TRBJ1-4,-,TRBV18,CASSPLLRQRTNEKLFF,TGTGCCAGCTCACCACTCCTGCGGCAGCGGACTAATGAAAAACTGTTTTTT
-,TRBJ2-1,-,TRBV7-2,CASSLGARSGVDEQFF,TGTGCCAGCAGCTTAGGGGCACGGTCAGGGGTGGATGAGCAGTTCTTC
-,TRBJ2-3,TRBD2,TRBV9,CASSATSWGTDTQYF,TGTGCCAGCAGCGCGACTAGCTGGGGCACAGATACGCAGTATTTT
-,TRBJ1-2,TRBD1,TRBV5-5,CASSLYNRGYYGYTF,TGTGCCAGCAGCTTGTACAACAGGGGCTATTATGGCTACACCTTC
-,TRBJ2-3,TRBD2,TRBV28,CASSSRRGAGSTDTQYF,TGTGCCAGCAGTTCACGCCGGGGAGCGGGGAGCACAGATACGCAGTATTTT
-,TRBJ1-2,-,TRBV19,CASLRNWGKDYGYTF,TGTGCCAGTCTGCGGAATTGGGGCAAGGACTATGGCTACACCTTC
once,TRBJ1-1,-,TRBV4-3,CASSQVETMNTEAFF,TGCGCCAGCAGCCAAGTGGAGACCATGAACACTGAAGCTTTCTTT
few,TRBJ2-3,-,TRBV15,CATKRVGSSTDTQYF,TGTGCCACCAAGCGGGTGGGCAGCAGCACAGATACGCAGTATTTT
-,TRBJ2-1,-,TRBV2,CASNGHYNEQFF,TGTGCCAGCAACGGACACTACAATGAGCAGTTCTTC
-,TRBJ2-3,-,TRBV21-1,CASSKKTSGPNDTQYF,TGTGCCAGCAGCAAAAAGACTAGCGGGCCAAATGATACGCAGTATTTT
once,TRBJ1-2,-,TRBV3-1/TRBV3-2,CASSQENASRTNYTF,TGTGCCAGCAGCCAAGAAAACGCTTCGCGGACAAATTACACCTTC